The present T cell receptor (beta chain) was sequenced within a study of shared clonotypes between healthy human individuals. Cells designated naive CD8 were CD45RO-negative and were positively selected for CCR7, with terminally differentiated effector memory CD45RA+ cells excluded. CDR3 length: 13 amino acids. Trimming removed 4 bases at V and 3 bases at J, with 10 bases between. The germline CDR1 and CDR2 sequences are MNHNS and SASEGT. Here immunoSEQ multiplex PCR was the method, and the copy in TCRdb shows in-frame clones only, minus some. The data contain millions of clones, over 85% of them seen just once; the ten biggest clones take up 1% to 1.3%.

The sample taken for sequencing was naive CD8+ T cells sorted from blood. This TCR derives from a man aged 18 to 35 in good health. This chain uses TRBV6-1 with TRBJ2-7; TRBD1 is a possible D gene (5 bases). The CDR3 nucleotides read TGTGCCAGCAGTGGGACAAGAAACTACGAGCAGTACTTC. It encodes CASSGTRNYEQYF.